A selection of T cell receptor beta chains follows, all from one sample in a study of shared clonotypes between healthy human individuals. TCRdb keeps only in-frame clones here, not all; method: immunoSEQ multiplex PCR. The data contain a few million clones, more than 90% of them singletons. Source material: naive CD4+ T cells sorted from blood. The receptors originated from a man in his late teens or twenties in good health. CDR3s include the opening cysteine and the closing phenylalanine or tryptophan. The D gene is left open where the match is weak. Size tells how often a clone was seen (once, few, many) or the class of an expanded clone, and some rows leave it out.

D: TRBD1; size: NA; V: TRBV14; J: TRBJ1-5; CDR3: CASSPGQGWCGNQPQHF; DNA: TGTGCCAGCAGCCCCGGACAGGGGTGGTGTGGCAATCAGCCCCAGCATTTT
D: NA; size: NA; V: TRBV5-4; J: TRBJ2-7; CDR3: CASSLRGKGSYEQYF; DNA: TGTGCCAGCAGCTTGAGGGGTAAAGGGTCCTACGAGCAGTACTTC
D: NA; size: NA; V: TRBV15; J: TRBJ2-1; CDR3: CATSRVGQGHNEQFF; DNA: TGTGCCACCAGCAGAGTTGGTCAGGGGCACAATGAGCAGTTCTTC
D: TRBD1; size: NA; V: TRBV28; J: TRBJ2-7; CDR3: CASSIAGTGFYEQYF; DNA: TGTGCCAGCAGTATCGCCGGGACAGGGTTCTACGAGCAGTACTTC
D: NA; size: NA; V: TRBV28; J: TRBJ1-2; CDR3: CASSLGSESGTF; DNA: TGTGCCAGCAGTTTGGGTTCAGAGTCTGGGACCTTC
D: NA; size: NA; V: TRBV5-1; J: TRBJ2-7; CDR3: CASSADAQGQRQYF; DNA: TGCGCCAGCAGCGCGGATGCACAGGGCCAGAGGCAGTACTTC
D: NA; size: NA; V: TRBV5-1; J: TRBJ1-1; CDR3: CASSWGTVGGTEAFF; DNA: TGCGCCAGCAGCTGGGGCACGGTCGGAGGAACTGAAGCTTTCTTT
D: TRBD2; size: NA; V: TRBV4-1; J: TRBJ2-3; CDR3: CASSLRIKSPGLAGVTDTQYF; DNA: TGCGCCAGCAGCCTCCGAATCAAAAGCCCGGGACTAGCGGGAGTCACAGATACGCAGTATTTT
D: NA; size: NA; V: TRBV5-5; J: TRBJ1-3; CDR3: CASSAGWDLAGNTIYF; DNA: TGTGCCAGCAGCGCCGGATGGGACCTGGCTGGAAACACCATATATTTT
D: NA; size: NA; V: TRBV7-3; J: TRBJ1-4; CDR3: CASSPRHQTDEKLFF; DNA: TGTGCCAGCAGCCCCAGACACCAGACTGATGAAAAACTGTTTTTT
D: NA; size: NA; V: TRBV7-9; J: TRBJ1-1; CDR3: CASSLERGKNTEAFF; DNA: TGTGCCAGCAGCTTAGAAAGGGGCAAGAACACTGAAGCTTTCTTT
D: TRBD2; size: NA; V: TRBV28; J: TRBJ2-7; CDR3: CASSLSSGGSGEQYF; DNA: TGTGCCAGCAGTTTATCTAGCGGGGGGAGTGGCGAGCAGTACTTC
D: NA; size: few; V: TRBV10-1; J: TRBJ2-1; CDR3: CASSESGNEQFF; DNA: TGCGCCAGCAGTGAATCAGGGAATGAGCAGTTCTTC
D: TRBD1; size: NA; V: TRBV30; J: TRBJ2-2; CDR3: CAWSGDRGTGELFF; DNA: TGTGCCTGGAGTGGAGACAGGGGGACCGGGGAGCTGTTTTTT
D: NA; size: once; V: TRBV5-1; J: TRBJ2-1; CDR3: CASSGGASDNEQFF; DNA: TGCGCCAGCAGCGGGGGCGCGTCCGACAATGAGCAGTTCTTC
D: NA; size: NA; V: TRBV29-1; J: TRBJ2-1; CDR3: CSVGAETQFF; DNA: TGCAGCGTTGGGGCTGAGACGCAGTTCTTC
D: NA; size: once; V: TRBV18; J: TRBJ1-1; CDR3: CASSPLEGTEAFF; DNA: TGTGCCAGCTCACCACTTGAGGGGACTGAAGCTTTCTTT
D: NA; size: NA; V: TRBV19; J: TRBJ2-5; CDR3: CASSIDLKRNRDAKETQYF; DNA: TGTGCCAGTAGTATAGACCTAAAGAGGAACAGGGACGCTAAAGAGACCCAGTACTTC
D: NA; size: NA; V: TRBV18; J: TRBJ2-1; CDR3: CASSPLAGEQFF; DNA: TGTGCCAGCTCACCATTGGCGGGAGAGCAGTTCTTC
D: NA; size: NA; V: TRBV5-1; J: TRBJ2-7; CDR3: CASSLVEGPAWGEQYF; DNA: TGCGCCAGCAGCTTGGTCGAGGGACCCGCTTGGGGCGAGCAGTACTTC
D: NA; size: NA; V: TRBV6-5; J: TRBJ2-7; CDR3: CASRDSGIDYEQYF; DNA: TGTGCCAGCAGGGACTCGGGAATCGACTACGAGCAGTACTTC
D: TRBD1; size: NA; V: TRBV7-2; J: TRBJ1-1; CDR3: CASSFSGTVDTEAFF; DNA: TGTGCCAGCAGCTTTTCCGGGACAGTGGACACTGAAGCTTTCTTT
D: NA; size: NA; V: TRBV18; J: TRBJ2-7; CDR3: CASSPVQGIEYEQYF; DNA: TGTGCCAGCTCACCAGTACAGGGTATTGAGTACGAGCAGTACTTC
D: TRBD2; size: NA; V: TRBV27; J: TRBJ2-3; CDR3: CASTSGAGVPTDTQYF; DNA: TGTGCCAGCACCTCTGGAGCGGGAGTCCCTACAGATACGCAGTATTTT
D: NA; size: NA; V: TRBV11-2; J: TRBJ1-2; CDR3: CASSFTGYDGYTF; DNA: TGTGCCAGCAGCTTCACAGGGTACGATGGCTACACCTTC
D: TRBD1; size: NA; V: TRBV6-1; J: TRBJ1-2; CDR3: CASSSDRGQGGYTF; DNA: TGTGCCAGCAGTTCGGACAGGGGGCAAGGTGGCTACACCTTC
D: NA; size: NA; V: TRBV13; J: TRBJ1-4; CDR3: CASSLGDSNEKLFF; DNA: TGTGCCAGCAGCTTAGGGGACTCTAATGAAAAACTGTTTTTT